One sample yielded the 15 T cell receptor beta chains listed below, sequenced in a study of T-cell reconstitution after alpha-beta-depleted transplantation in children. During its preparation, the TCRbeta library received unique molecular identifiers. TCRdb called the PCR reads again in MiXCR, with one record for every CDR3 protein. The table has 600,000 to 800,000 distinct CDR3 sequences, under 15% seen once; the top ten hold 0.79%. Here the sequenced sample was PBMCs, taken before TCRalphabeta/CD19-depleted stem cell transplant. These receptor sequences come from a girl aged 2 to 9 with congenital amegakaryocytic thrombocytopenia, due to receive a stem cell transplant.

This clonotype was observed at least ten times. Germline is not matched at one junction end, which may reflect a read error. The genes are TRBV5-1 and TRBJ2-1; D is undetermined. CDR1 and CDR2 (germline): SGHRS, YFSETQ. This CDR3 has 13 residues. CDR3 in amino acids: CASSLVLVNEQFF. The CDR3 coding sequence is TGTGCCAGCAGCTTAGTTCTAGTCAATGAGCAGTTCTTC.

This clonotype has at least ten counts. The chain has TRBV12-3 or TRBV12-4 and TRBJ2-1, with 10 bases identical to TRBD2. The CDR3 is made up of 21 amino acids. V lost 10 bases, J lost 9 bases, and 33 bases stayed unmatched. CDR3 nucleotide sequence: TGTGCCACCAATTTACAAGGACCGTTAATGTATAAGCGGGAGGGCCGGTCTGAGCAGTTCTTC. It specifies CATNLQGPLMYKREGRSEQFF.

This clonotype was counted many times. The chain combines TRBV29-1 with TRBJ2-1; 8 bases line up with TRBD2. The CDR3 sequence is 16 residues long. Trimming cost V 0 bases and J 4 bases; bases outside gene matches: 8. Germline CDR1 SQVTM, CDR2 ANQGSEA. The CDR3, as DNA: TGCAGCGTTGAAGACTTCCGAGCGGGAGCATACAATGAGCAGTTCTTC. The encoded protein is CSVEDFRAGAYNEQFF.

This chain links TRBV12-3 or TRBV12-4 with TRBJ2-3; D ambiguous. This CDR3 comprises 15 residues. Trimming took 5 bases from V and 6 from J, leaving 18 bases between them. In nucleotides, the CDR3 is TGTGCCAGCAGTCCGTCCGAAGCCGCCGGGGATACGCAGTATTTT. Amino acids: CASSPSEAAGDTQYF.

In its sample, this clonotype was seen many times. This rearrangement joins TRBV20-1 to TRBJ2-1; TRBD2 aligns across 9 bases. Trimming took 4 bases from V and 9 from J; bases not matched to a gene: 13. Germline CDR1 is DFQATT and CDR2 is SNEGSKA (reference sequence). CDR3 size: 15 residues. The CDR3 loop reads CSANRAGGELGEQFF. The CDR3 DNA follows: TGCAGTGCTAACAGAGCGGGAGGTGAGCTTGGTGAGCAGTTCTTC.

This sequence joins TRBV11-2 and TRBJ2-5, with D maybe TRBD2 (5 bases). The germline CDR1 and CDR2 sequences are SGHAT and FQNNGV. The CDR3 is 14 residues long. Trimming left V 8 bases short and J 3 bases short, with 16 bases between. CDR3 in DNA: TGTGCCAGCTTGGAGAAGCGGAACAAAGAGACCCAGTACTTC. Residues: CASLEKRNKETQYF.

This chain links TRBV11-2 with TRBJ2-3; D uncertain. This CDR3 is built from 12 residues. V was trimmed by 2 bases and J by 4 bases, leaving 4 bases between them. Germline V gene lookup returns CDR1 SGHAT and CDR2 FQNNGV. The CDR3 spells CASSLWSDTQYF. CDR3 bases: TGTGCCAGCAGCTTATGGTCAGATACGCAGTATTTT.

This clonotype came up many times. The chain links TRBV7-6 to TRBJ2-5; D is uncertain. Germline assignment: CDR1 SGHVS and CDR2 FNYEAQ. The CDR3 is 14 amino acids. V shed 1 base and J shed 4 bases, with 10 bases lying between them. The CDR3 region is CASSLVSLGETQYF. The CDR3 DNA follows: TGTGCCAGCAGCTTAGTCAGTCTAGGAGAGACCCAGTACTTC.

The table lists this clonotype with many counts. CDR3 nucleotide sequence: TGTGCCAGCAGCCTGGACAGGGCCTCGCTTGGCGAGCAGTACTTC. Translating it yields CASSLDRASLGEQYF. The chain joins TRBV28 to TRBJ2-7; TRBD1 aligns across 8 bases. The length of the CDR3 is 15 residues. Germline CDR1 reads MDHEN; CDR2 reads SYDVKM. After removal of 6 bases from V and 6 bases from J, the junction contained 13 bases not matched to a gene.

V gene TRBV3-1 combines with J gene TRBJ2-5; D may be TRBD1 (5 bases). Germline CDR1 LGHDT, CDR2 YNNKEL (reference sequence). The CDR3 contains 16 residues. Trimming left V 1 base short and J 5 bases short, with 17 bases between. The CDR3, as DNA: TGTGCCAGCAGCCAAGTTACACAGGCTGGCTGGGAGACCCAGTACTTC. It specifies CASSQVTQAGWETQYF.

In this sample, this clonotype turned up many times. This chain joins TRBV12-3 or TRBV12-4 and TRBJ2-7, with 8 positions matching TRBD1. The J segment lost 4 bases and the V segment lost 3 bases, leaving 8 bases of the junction unmatched. This CDR3 is built from 15 residues. The CDR3 bases are TGTGCCAGCAGTTTCCGGGACAGGATAAATTACGAGCAGTACTTC. Its translation is CASSFRDRINYEQYF.

The gene calls are TRBV20-1 and TRBJ1-4; 8 bases are shared with TRBD1. CDR1 and CDR2 (germline): DFQATT, SNEGSKA (reference sequence). The CDR3 contains 14 residues. Trimming took 6 bases from V and 7 from J; bases not matched to a gene: 10. For the CDR3, the DNA is TGCAGTGCGGGGACAGGAGGGGCGGGTGAAAAACTGTTTTTT. Its protein is CSAGTGGAGEKLFF.

To note about this clonotype: This clone may be a read error of a much larger clone one base away. The chain combines TRBV20-1 with TRBJ2-3, with D maybe TRBD2 (6 bases). The CDR3 totals 16 residues. CDR1 and CDR2 (germline): DFQATT, SNEGSKA (reference sequence). The CDR3 nucleotides are TGCAGTGCTGATAACCCCACGGCGGGGAGCACAGATTCGCAGTATTTT. As protein: CSADNPTAGSTDSQYF.

This clonotype was recorded a few times. The CDR3 sequence: CASTRDLASISYNEQFF. DNA for the CDR3: TGCGCCAGCACCCGGGACCTAGCTTCAATCTCCTACAATGAGCAGTTCTTC. The chain carries TRBV5-1 and TRBJ2-1; D is tentatively TRBD1 or TRBD2 (5 bases each). CDR3 length: 17 residues. Germline-derived CDR1 and CDR2 are SGHRS and YFSETQ. Trimming shortened V by 6 bases and J by 0 bases, and 19 bases separated the two germline ends.

This clonotype was detected many times. This chain joins TRBV6-1 and TRBJ1-1; perhaps TRBD1 as D (6 bases). There are 12 residues in the CDR3. Trimming stripped 6 bases from V and 5 bases from J, with 10 bases between. The germline V gene has CDR1 MNHNS and CDR2 SASEGT. CDR3 DNA sequence: TGTGCCAGCAGAGAGGGGGGGACTGAAGCTTTCTTT. It codes for CASREGGTEAFF.